The 31 T cell receptor beta chains in this list originate from one sample, sequenced in a study of metastatic and nonmetastatic thyroid tumors. TCRdb reanalyzed the PCR reads via MiXCR. The table includes about 38,000 clones, around 47% detected once. Before thyroid surgery, none of the patients had received any treatment. The material sequenced was tumor tissue. These TCRs come from a male donor with papillary thyroid cancer or a benign thyroid nodule (not recorded which). Some clones in this sample may be carry-over from other donors' samples.

This clone was seen a few times. V is TRBV28 and J is TRBJ2-1; 11 bases align to TRBD2. The CDR3 totals 15 residues. The trim removed 5 bases at V and 9 bases at J, leaving 9 bases unmatched. CDR1 is MDHEN, CDR2 SYDVKM, per germline. In nucleotides, the CDR3 is TGTGCCAGCAGTCCCCTAGCGGGAGGTGCCCGTGAGCAGTTCTTC. Amino acids: CASSPLAGGAREQFF.

In this sample, this clone turned up a few times. The chain carries TRBV6-1 and TRBJ1-6; the D is unclear. The CDR3 contains 16 residues. The germline V gene encodes CDR1 MNHNS and CDR2 SASEGT. Trimming shortened V by 7 bases and J by 0 bases, and 13 bases separated the two germline ends. The DNA of the CDR3 is TGTGCCAGCACGCGTACTAGGAGCTCCTATAATTCACCCCTCCACTTT. This sequence encodes CASTRTRSSYNSPLHF.

This chain joins TRBV20-1 and TRBJ2-7, with 11 bases that match TRBD1. This CDR3 has 14 residues. V trimming: 4 bases; J trimming: 3 bases; junction bases outside the gene matches: 5. Per germline, CDR1 DFQATT and CDR2 SNEGSKA (reference sequence). As DNA, the CDR3 is TGCAGTGCTATGAGGGGACAGGGGGTCTACGAGCAGTACTTC. Amino acids: CSAMRGQGVYEQYF.

This clone was seen more than once but under ten times. This chain joins TRBV27 and TRBJ2-3, with 10 nucleotides matching TRBD2. Germline loops: CDR1 MNHEY, CDR2 SMNVEV (reference sequence). CDR3 size: 14 residues. The J segment lost 7 bases and the V segment lost 7 bases, leaving 8 bases of the junction unmatched. The CDR3 nucleotides read TGTGCCAGCACCCCCCCAGCGGGGGGGAATACGCAGTATTTT. Translated: CASTPPAGGNTQYF.

Only a few counts were recorded for this clone. This rearrangement joins TRBV6-1 to TRBJ2-7; a possible D gene is TRBD2 (5 bases). Germline V lookup: CDR1 MNHNS, CDR2 SASEGT. The CDR3 extends over 11 amino acids. V lost 7 bases and J 4 bases, leaving 8 bases between the germline ends. The chain's CDR3 is CASTSGYEQYF. For the CDR3, the DNA is TGTGCCAGCACATCGGGATACGAGCAGTACTTC.

This rearrangement joins TRBV7-3 to TRBJ1-6; tentatively, D is TRBD1 (6 bases). The CDR3 covers 16 residues. V shed 8 bases and J shed 0 bases, with 14 bases lying between them. Germline V gene lookup returns CDR1 SGHTA and CDR2 FQGTGA. CDR3 in amino acids: CASPVPGASYNSPLHF. DNA for the CDR3: TGTGCCAGCCCTGTCCCAGGGGCCTCCTATAATTCACCCCTCCACTTT. Full variable domain (rest looked up from reference TRBV7-3 and TRBJ1-6): GAGVSQTPSNKVTEKGKYVELRCDPISGHTALYWYRQSLGQGPEFLIYFQGTGAADDSGLPNDRFFAVRPEGSVSTLKIQRTERGDSAVYLCASPVPGASYNSPLHFGNGTRLTVT.

This clone was found a few times. The rearrangement uses TRBV28 and TRBJ2-7; 10 bases are shared with TRBD1. The CDR3 sequence is 14 residues long. CDR1 is MDHEN, CDR2 SYDVKM, per germline. The J segment lost 2 bases and the V segment lost 10 bases, leaving 8 bases of the junction unmatched. CDR3 protein: CATLRDRGPYEQYF. The CDR3 DNA reads TGTGCCACCCTCAGGGACAGGGGACCCTACGAGCAGTACTTC. Full variable domain (outside the CDR3, taken from reference TRBV28 and TRBJ2-7): DVKVTQSSRYLVKRTGEKVFLECVQDMDHENMFWYRQDPGLGLRLIYFSYDVKMKEKGDIPEGYSVSREKKERFSLILESASTNQTSMYLCATLRDRGPYEQYFGPGTRLTVT.

This chain links TRBV6-1 with TRBJ2-7; D not certain. Trimming stripped 0 bases from V and 2 bases from J, with 14 bases between. The CDR3 sequence is 16 residues long. Germline V CDR1 and CDR2: MNHNS, SASEGT. As DNA, the CDR3 is TGTGCCAGCAGTGAAGCGCACGGTACAGTGACCTACGAGCAGTACTTC. Its protein is CASSEAHGTVTYEQYF.

This clone occurred once. The chain employs TRBV20-1 and TRBJ1-1, with D possibly TRBD1 on 6 matching bases. Between the trimmed V and J ends, which lost 5 bases and 0 bases, there was a span of 13 bases. Germline lookup yields CDR1 DFQATT and CDR2 SNEGSKA (reference sequence). There are 14 residues in the CDR3. The CDR3 sequence is CSAPLGHMNTEAFF. The CDR3 DNA reads as TGCAGTGCTCCATTGGGACACATGAACACTGAAGCTTTCTTT.

The sample holds a few counts of this clone. In nucleotides, the CDR3 is TGTGCCATCGAAGAAGACTCCTACGAGCAGTACTTC. Translating gives CAIEEDSYEQYF. The chain joins TRBV10-3 to TRBJ2-7, with D unclear. CDR1 and CDR2 (germline): ENHRY, SYGVKD. The CDR3 length is 12 residues. V lost 8 bases, J lost 0 bases, and 8 bases lay in between.

The chain combines TRBV11-1 with TRBJ2-7, with a tentative D call TRBD2 (5 bases). The germline V gene has CDR1 SGHAT and CDR2 FQDESV (reference sequence). There are 14 residues in the CDR3. V was trimmed by 0 bases and J by 6 bases, leaving 12 bases between them. The CDR3 region has the DNA TGTGCCAGCAGCTTAGCTCGGGGTTTTGGCGAGCAGTACTTC. Encoded protein: CASSLARGFGEQYF.

The chain joins TRBV6-6 to TRBJ2-1, with 8 bases identical to TRBD2. Trimming cost V 0 bases and J 9 bases; bases outside gene matches: 10. Germline CDR1 MNHNY, CDR2 SVGAGI (reference sequence). The CDR3 is 16 amino acids. Here the CDR3 reads CASSYSSREGRPEQFF. CDR3 nucleotides: TGTGCCAGCAGTTACTCGAGTCGGGAGGGCCGACCTGAGCAGTTCTTC.

The rearrangement links TRBV24-1 to TRBJ2-1, with 9 positions matching TRBD2. This CDR3 is built from 17 residues. V shed 0 bases, J shed 6 bases, and the junction held 8 bases outside the gene matches. Germline V gene data show CDR1 as KGHDR and CDR2 as SFDVKD. The CDR3 DNA is TGTGCCACCAGTGATTTGCCCGAGCGGGGGGAGGTCAATGAGCAGTTCTTC. It is translated as CATSDLPERGEVNEQFF.

The chain links TRBV9 to TRBJ2-1; 9 nucleotides agree with TRBD2. Germline values: CDR1 SGDLS, CDR2 YYNGEE. CDR3 length: 17 residues. The V and J ends lost 0 bases and 8 bases, in that order; junction bases with no gene match: 12. The CDR3 DNA sequence: TGTGCCAGCAGCGTAGACCCCCCTGCGGGAGGGAGTGATGAGCAGTTCTTC. It is translated as CASSVDPPAGGSDEQFF.

The CDR3 here is CASSQDGLGTEAFF. The CDR3 nucleotides read TGTGCCAGCAGCCAGGACGGTTTAGGCACTGAAGCTTTCTTT. V and J are TRBV5-5 and TRBJ1-1; D remains ambiguous. Germline V gives CDR1 SGHKS, CDR2 YYEKEE (reference sequence). The V and J ends lost 4 bases and 4 bases respectively, with 14 bases between them. The CDR3 is 14 residues long.

The chain uses TRBV20-1 and TRBJ2-1; D gene uncertain. Germline V gene sequence: CDR1 DFQATT, CDR2 SNEGSKA (reference sequence). Deletions cut 5 bases from V and 4 bases from J, with 12 bases between. There are 13 residues in the CDR3. In DNA, the CDR3 is TGCAGTGCTGGGGTAGGTTTGTACAATGAGCAGTTCTTC. Encoded protein: CSAGVGLYNEQFF.

The sample holds a few counts of this clone. The gene calls are TRBV6-1 and TRBJ2-2, with 8 bases aligning to TRBD1. The germline gives CDR1 MNHNS, CDR2 SASEGT. J was trimmed by 0 bases and V by 6 bases; bases with no gene match: 3. The CDR3 contains 15 residues. CDR3 coding DNA: TGTGCCAGCAGGAGGGACAGGTCGAACACCGGGGAGCTGTTTTTT. It codes for CASRRDRSNTGELFF.

This clone was found a few times. J is TRBJ2-7 and V is TRBV6-1; 8 nucleotides line up with TRBD1. This CDR3 has 16 residues. Germline values: CDR1 MNHNS, CDR2 SASEGT. J lost 4 bases, V lost 7 bases, and 15 bases had no gene match. CDR3 loop: CASTPVGQGDRYEQYF. In DNA form, the CDR3 reads TGTGCCAGCACTCCGGTCGGACAGGGAGACAGATACGAGCAGTACTTC.

V gene TRBV5-8 combines with J gene TRBJ2-7, with TRBD1 matching over 11 bases. V lost 2 bases, J lost 5 bases, and 6 bases stayed unmatched. This CDR3 region has 15 residues. Germline loops: CDR1 SGHTS, CDR2 YDEGEE. The CDR3: CASSLRDRGYDEQYF. The DNA of the CDR3 is TGTGCCAGCAGCTTACGGGACAGGGGGTATGACGAGCAGTACTTC.

The chain links TRBV27 to TRBJ1-1; no firm D call. The CDR3 contains 13 residues. Trimming pared 5 bases from V and 6 bases from J, leaving 13 bases between. CDR1 is MNHEY and CDR2 is SMNVEV in the germline V gene (reference sequence). The CDR3 is CASSTHTGSEAFF. CDR3 nucleotides: TGTGCCAGCAGTACCCATACTGGGTCTGAAGCTTTCTTT.

The chain links TRBV6-1 to TRBJ1-1; D not resolved. This CDR3 is 12 amino acids long. V dropped 7 bases and J dropped 0 bases, with 6 bases sitting between them. Looked up from germline, CDR1 is MNHNS and CDR2 is SASEGT. The CDR3 loop reads CASNTLNTEAFF. CDR3 coding DNA: TGTGCCAGCAATACACTGAACACTGAAGCTTTCTTT.

The V gene is TRBV18, the J gene TRBJ1-2, with 8 bases fitting TRBD1. Looked up from germline, CDR1 is KGHSH and CDR2 is LQKENI. The CDR3 has 14 residues. Trimming removed 1 base from V and 3 bases from J; junction bases left unmatched: 1. CDR3 coding DNA: TGTGCCAGCTCACCACAACAGGGGGACTATGGCTACACCTTC. Its protein product is CASSPQQGDYGYTF.

This rearrangement joins TRBV6-2 or TRBV6-3 to TRBJ1-1; D might be TRBD1 (5 bases). V gave up 0 bases and J gave up 5 bases, with 13 bases separating them. Germline V gene sequence: CDR1 MNHEY, CDR2 SVGEGT. This CDR3 comprises 15 residues. The DNA for the CDR3 is TGTGCCAGCAGTTACTCGAGAATGGGGGGTACTGAAGCTTTCTTT. This codes for CASSYSRMGGTEAFF.

This rearrangement joins TRBV11-2 to TRBJ2-7, with D possibly matching TRBD2 (5 bases). Per the germline V gene, CDR1 is SGHAT and CDR2 is FQNNGV. With 2 bases removed from V and 0 bases from J, the gap between germline ends came to 14 bases. The CDR3 runs 16 residues. CDR3 in amino acids: CASSLRSADLSYEQYF. The CDR3 DNA reads as TGTGCCAGCAGCTTACGATCAGCGGACCTCTCCTACGAGCAGTACTTC.

This clone was seen a few times. The chain employs TRBV18 and TRBJ1-1; no clear D gene. The length of the CDR3 is 12 residues. Looked up from germline, CDR1 is KGHSH and CDR2 is LQKENI. Trimming stripped 2 bases from V and 4 bases from J, with 5 bases between. In DNA form, the CDR3 reads TGTGCCAGCTCACCAAGCATCACTGAAGCTTTCTTT. Its translation is CASSPSITEAFF.

This clone was counted a few times. The chain is built from TRBV28 and TRBJ2-7; unclear D gene. Germline loops: CDR1 MDHEN, CDR2 SYDVKM. The CDR3 has 11 residues. Trimming shortened V by 10 bases and J by 2 bases, and 9 bases separated the two germline ends. DNA of the CDR3: TGTGCCACCGAGAAACCCTACGAGCAGTACTTC. This translates into CATEKPYEQYF.

This sequence joins TRBV10-2 and TRBJ2-1, with TRBD1 matching 7 bases. Germline V gene lookup returns CDR1 WSHSY and CDR2 SAAADI. The V and J ends lost 6 bases and 5 bases, in that order; junction bases with no gene match: 7. The CDR3 spans 14 residues. Written as DNA, the CDR3 is TGCGCCAGCAGCAGACAGGGCCCTAACAATGAGCAGTTCTTC. It yields the protein CASSRQGPNNEQFF.

V is TRBV4-1 and J is TRBJ2-1, with 8 bases matching TRBD2. Trimming at V came to 4 bases and at J to 6 bases, leaving 14 bases not matched to a gene. This CDR3 has 17 residues. Germline V gene data show CDR1 as MGHRA and CDR2 as YSYEKL. CDR3 protein: CASSPALSGKGGNEQFF. In DNA form, the CDR3 reads TGCGCCAGCAGCCCCGCCCTTAGCGGGAAAGGGGGCAATGAGCAGTTCTTC.

This chain links TRBV9 with TRBJ2-7; 9 nucleotides align to TRBD1. Germline V lookup: CDR1 SGDLS, CDR2 YYNGEE. Unmatched junction bases numbered 8, after V lost 4 bases and J lost 6 bases. This CDR3 is 14 amino acids long. The CDR3 bases are TGTGCCAGCAGCCCGGGACAGGGAGTCCCCGAGCAGTACTTC. Residues: CASSPGQGVPEQYF.

This chain connects TRBV30 to TRBJ2-7, with D possibly being TRBD1 (6 bases). V was cut by 5 bases and J by 4 bases, with 15 bases left in between. CDR1 and CDR2 (germline): GTSNPN, SVGIG (reference sequence). This CDR3 spans 13 amino acids. This CDR3 is CAWRTLGAYEQYF. As DNA, the CDR3 is TGTGCCTGGCGGACTCTGGGGGCTTACGAGCAGTACTTC.

This clone appeared a single time. The J gene is TRBJ1-2, the V gene TRBV30; TRBD1 aligns across 7 bases. This CDR3 is built from 11 residues. Looked up from germline, CDR1 is GTSNPN and CDR2 is SVGIG (reference sequence). V lost 1 base, J lost 8 bases, and 1 base stayed unmatched. This chain's CDR3 is CAWSGQGGYTF. CDR3 nucleotide sequence: TGTGCCTGGAGTGGACAGGGAGGCTACACCTTC.